The 32 T cell receptor beta chains listed next were all sequenced from one sample in a study of blood T cell repertoires in COVID-19. Repertoires were generated with immunoSEQ multiplex PCR, while TCRdb's copy carries only in-frame clones and drops some. The top ten clones hold around 3% of a sample with hundreds of thousands of clones, around 90% of them seen once. The sequencing input was PBMCs or T cells enriched from blood (not recorded which). These receptor sequences come from a woman in her fifties or sixties who had recovered from COVID-19.

This chain links TRBV21-1 with TRBJ1-5; TRBD1, the D gene given by the table, was not confirmed from the DNA. TRBV21-1 is a known pseudogene. The CDR3 spans 15 residues. The CDR3 region is CASSWTGDSNQPQHF. Here the CDR3 DNA reads TGTGCCAGCAGCTGGACAGGGGATAGCAATCAGCCCCAGCATTTT.

The V call is TRBV18, the J call TRBJ1-2; 7 nucleotides match TRBD1. The germline CDR1 and CDR2 sequences are KGHSH and LQKENI. This CDR3 comprises 15 residues. After removal of 3 bases from V and 8 bases from J, the junction contained 12 bases not matched to a gene. CDR3 residues: CASSPGIDRVKGYTF. The CDR3 DNA reads TGTGCCAGCTCACCCGGAATTGACAGGGTAAAAGGCTACACCTTC.

As DNA, the CDR3 is TGTGCCAGCAGCCCGACAGGGAGAAGGGGAGCTTTCTTT. Its protein is CASSPTGRRGAFF. The chain links TRBV3-1 (or the pseudogene TRBV3-2) to TRBJ1-1, with 7 bases aligning to TRBD1. Germline loops: CDR1 LGHDT, CDR2 YNNKEL (reference sequence). The CDR3 is made up of 13 amino acids. With V trimmed by 4 bases and J by 10 bases, 9 bases remained unmatched.

This sequence joins TRBV15 and TRBJ2-5; 8 bases are shared with TRBD1. Germline-derived CDR1 and CDR2 are LNHNV and YYDKDF (reference sequence). The length of the CDR3 is 15 residues. V shed 4 bases and J 5 bases; nucleotides not matched to a gene: 9. The CDR3 DNA follows: TGTGCCACCAGCAATCCCGACAGGGGTAAGGAGACCCAGTACTTC. Its protein is CATSNPDRGKETQYF.

This sequence joins TRBV7-2 and TRBJ1-1; D is perhaps TRBD1 (5 bases). Deletions cut 8 bases from V and 5 bases from J, with 15 bases between. The CDR3 is 13 amino acids. Germline CDR1 is SGHTA and CDR2 is FQGNSA. The CDR3 sequence: CASLGGGDTEAFF. CDR3 nucleotides: TGTGCCAGCCTTGGGGGGGGAGATACTGAAGCTTTCTTT. Supplemented by reference TRBV7-2 and TRBJ1-1, the full variable domain reads GAGVSQSPSNKVTEKGKDVELRCDPISGHTALYWYRQSLGQGLEFLIYFQGNSAPDKSGLPSDRFSAERTGGSVSTLTIQRTQQEDSAVYLCASLGGGDTEAFFGQGTRLTVV.

This chain joins TRBV28 and TRBJ1-4, with 8 bases matching TRBD1. The CDR3 spans 15 residues. J gave up 0 bases and V 6 bases, and 3 bases lay outside the gene matches. The germline V gene encodes CDR1 MDHEN and CDR2 SYDVKM. CDR3 region: CASRDRGSTNEKLFF. The CDR3 DNA reads TGTGCCAGCAGAGACAGGGGATCAACTAATGAAAAACTGTTTTTT.

The chain joins TRBV30 to TRBJ1-4; perhaps TRBD1 as D (5 bases). CDR1 and CDR2 from the germline V gene are GTSNPN and SVGIG (reference sequence). This CDR3 is built from 15 residues. The germline V and J ends were trimmed by 3 bases and 4 bases, with 15 bases remaining between them. The CDR3 DNA sequence: TGTGCCTGGAGCGACGCGCCAGGACATAATGAAAAACTGTTTTTT. This codes for CAWSDAPGHNEKLFF.

This clone has a single count. CDR3 DNA sequence: TGTGCCAGCAGCTTAGGAACAGGAAGGGAAGGCCAGCCCCAGCATTTT. Translated: CASSLGTGREGQPQHF. This chain uses TRBV11-2 with TRBJ1-5; tentative D call: TRBD1 (5 bases). V was cut by 1 base and J by 7 bases, with 17 bases left in between. CDR1 and CDR2 (germline): SGHAT, FQNNGV. This CDR3 is 16 amino acids long.

Only a few counts were recorded for this clone. This chain links TRBV19 with TRBJ2-1; perhaps TRBD2 as D (6 bases). V lost 3 bases and J lost 5, with 29 bases in between. CDR3 size: 20 residues. From germline, CDR1 is LNHDA and CDR2 SQIVND (reference sequence). The CDR3 loop is CASSMGLAREWDSGNNEQFF. For the CDR3, the DNA is TGTGCCAGTAGTATGGGGCTAGCGAGAGAATGGGATAGTGGTAACAATGAGCAGTTCTTC.

This clone was observed a single time. The chain carries TRBV27 and TRBJ2-7; 13 bases map to TRBD2. V trimming: 4 bases; J trimming: 5 bases; junction bases outside the gene matches: 11. The CDR3 covers 17 residues. Germline loops: CDR1 MNHEY, CDR2 SMNVEV (reference sequence). The CDR3 is CASSSRLAGGNPNEQYF. CDR3 coding DNA: TGTGCCAGCAGTTCTCGACTAGCGGGAGGAAATCCAAACGAGCAGTACTTC.

This sequence joins TRBV28 and TRBJ2-1; TRBD1 is a possible D gene (6 bases). The CDR3 runs to 13 residues. Between the trimmed V and J ends, which lost 6 bases and 2 bases, there was a span of 8 bases. Looked up from germline, CDR1 is MDHEN and CDR2 is SYDVKM. The chain's CDR3 is CASRAGAYNEQFF. The CDR3 DNA reads as TGTGCCAGCAGGGCAGGGGCCTACAATGAGCAGTTCTTC.

The rearrangement uses TRBV21-1 and TRBJ1-1; TRBD1, the table's D call, lacks a check against the DNA. TRBV21-1 is deemed a pseudogene. The CDR3 loop spans 14 amino acids. For the CDR3, the DNA is TGTGCCAGCAGCAAAGGACAGCTGAACACTGAAGCTTTCTTT. Protein product: CASSKGQLNTEAFF.

This clone has just one count. The genes are TRBV7-2 and TRBJ2-5; 7 nucleotides match TRBD2. The V and J ends lost 6 bases and 5 bases, in that order; junction bases with no gene match: 12. CDR3 length: 15 amino acids. Germline loops: CDR1 SGHTA, CDR2 FQGNSA. The CDR3 coding sequence is TGTGCCAGCAGGACAACTAGCGCTGGGGGGGAGACCCAGTACTTC. It is translated as CASRTTSAGGETQYF.

The chain has TRBV29-1 and TRBJ2-7, with 9 positions matching TRBD2. Germline values: CDR1 SQVTM, CDR2 ANQGSEA. After removal of 4 bases from V and 2 bases from J, the junction contained 6 bases not matched to a gene. There are 14 residues in the CDR3. The DNA for the CDR3 is TGCAGCGTTGCGGATAGCGGGAGTACCTACGAGCAGTACTTC. Encoded protein: CSVADSGSTYEQYF.

As to this clone: This specimen includes other DNA sequences encoding the same CDR3. The CDR3 DNA reads TGCGCCAGCAGTGAGGAGTCGAGCTACAATGAGCAGTTCTTC. Translating it yields CASSEESSYNEQFF. The chain links TRBV5-1 to TRBJ2-1; D is unresolved. The CDR3 extends over 14 amino acids. CDR1 and CDR2 from the germline V gene are SGHRS and YFSETQ. Trimming removed 5 bases from V and 3 bases from J, with 12 bases in between.

This sequence joins TRBV5-4 and TRBJ2-5; 9 bases match TRBD2. With V trimmed by 0 bases and J by 4 bases, 10 bases remained unmatched. The CDR3 contains 17 residues. CDR1 and CDR2 from the germline V gene are SGHNT and YYREEE (reference sequence). The chain's CDR3 is CASSLAGRREGRETQYF. CDR3 DNA sequence: TGTGCCAGCAGCTTGGCCGGCCGGCGGGAGGGCCGAGAGACCCAGTACTTC. The whole variable domain, remainder taken from reference TRBV5-4 and TRBJ2-5, is ETGVTQSPTHLIKTRGQQVTLRCSSQSGHNTVSWYQQALGQGPQFIFQYYREEENGRGNFPPRFSGLQFPNYSSELNVNALELDDSALYLCASSLAGRREGRETQYFGPGTRLLVL.

The V and J genes are TRBV6-1 and TRBJ2-3, with 12 positions matching TRBD2. The V segment lost 4 bases and the J segment 4 bases; nucleotides outside the gene matches: 6. The CDR3 consists of 16 residues. Germline V gene sequence: CDR1 MNHNS, CDR2 SASEGT. The CDR3 nucleotides read TGTGCCAGCAGTGGATTGACTAGCGGGAGTGCAGATACGCAGTATTTT. Protein product: CASSGLTSGSADTQYF.

The chain links TRBV7-2 to TRBJ1-3; 7 positions match TRBD1. Trimming cost V 1 base and J 4 bases; bases outside gene matches: 7. The CDR3 extends over 16 amino acids. Germline V lookup: CDR1 SGHTA, CDR2 FQGNSA. DNA for the CDR3: TGTGCCAGCAGCTTAGGATGGACAGGACTCGGAAACACCATATATTTT. Translating it yields CASSLGWTGLGNTIYF. Full variable domain (rest looked up from reference TRBV7-2 and TRBJ1-3): GAGVSQSPSNKVTEKGKDVELRCDPISGHTALYWYRQSLGQGLEFLIYFQGNSAPDKSGLPSDRFSAERTGGSVSTLTIQRTQQEDSAVYLCASSLGWTGLGNTIYFGEGSWLTVV.

The V gene is TRBV11-3, the J gene TRBJ2-5; tentative D call: TRBD1 (6 bases). The CDR3 has 13 amino acids. V was clipped by 4 bases and J by 5 bases, with 11 bases between them. The germline V gene has CDR1 SGHNT and CDR2 YENEEA. The CDR3 nucleotides are TGTGCCAGCAGCTCAGGACAGAGGGAGACCCAGTACTTC. It yields the protein CASSSGQRETQYF.

This clone has just a few counts. The CDR3 loop is CASSLGGSVGANVLTF. The CDR3 bases are TGCGCCAGCAGCTTGGGAGGTTCGGTTGGGGCCAACGTCCTGACTTTC. The chain links TRBV5-1 to TRBJ2-6; D remains ambiguous. The germline V and J ends were trimmed by 0 bases and 3 bases, with 10 bases remaining between them. The germline V gene encodes CDR1 SGHRS and CDR2 YFSETQ. The CDR3 has 16 amino acids.

The rearrangement joins TRBV7-2 to TRBJ2-1; 14 nucleotides align to TRBD2. Germline V gene sequence: CDR1 SGHTA, CDR2 FQGNSA. The CDR3 extends over 15 amino acids. Germline trimming cut 5 bases from V and 15 bases from J; bases unmatched to any gene: 12. CDR3 in amino acids: CASSLRLAGGPIRFF. The CDR3 nucleotides read TGTGCCAGCAGCCTACGACTAGCGGGAGGGCCGATTCGGTTCTTC.

This clone was recorded a few times. The chain uses TRBV3-1 (or the pseudogene TRBV3-2) and TRBJ2-5, with 7 positions matching TRBD1. This CDR3 comprises 13 residues. Germline V gene lookup returns CDR1 LGHDT and CDR2 YNNKEL (reference sequence). The trim removed 4 bases at V and 7 bases at J, leaving 6 bases unmatched. The CDR3 DNA reads TGTGCCAGCAGCCCTACTAGACAGGGGACCCAGTACTTC. Protein product: CASSPTRQGTQYF.

V is TRBV9 and J is TRBJ1-5; possibly TRBD1 for D (5 bases). The CDR3 is made up of 15 amino acids. Germline CDR1 SGDLS, CDR2 YYNGEE. Trimming took 0 bases from V and 3 from J, leaving 10 bases between them. The CDR3 DNA sequence: TGTGCCAGCAGCGTAGAGGGGAGGACCAATCAGCCCCAGCATTTT. Protein product: CASSVEGRTNQPQHF.

This rearrangement joins TRBV19 to TRBJ2-7, with 8 positions matching TRBD2. The length of the CDR3 is 14 residues. CDR1 and CDR2 (germline): LNHDA, SQIVND (reference sequence). The V gene end was trimmed by 8 bases and the J gene end by 2 bases; junction bases not matched to a gene: 8. This chain's CDR3 is CASSRTSFTYEQYF. Here the CDR3 DNA reads TGTGCCAGTTCTAGGACTAGCTTTACCTACGAGCAGTACTTC.

This clone has only a few counts. The rearrangement links TRBV6-2 or TRBV6-3 to TRBJ1-5; the D gene is possibly TRBD1 (6 bases). Trimming left V 4 bases short and J 1 base short, with 17 bases between. The CDR3 runs 17 residues. Germline V gene lookup returns CDR1 MNHEY and CDR2 SVGEGT. CDR3 sequence reads: CASSSREGGISNQPQHF. The CDR3, as DNA: TGTGCCAGCAGTTCACGGGAGGGGGGAATCAGCAATCAGCCCCAGCATTTT.

The chain couples TRBV5-6 to TRBJ2-2; 11 bases match TRBD2. The germline V gene has CDR1 SGHDT and CDR2 YYEEEE. This CDR3 has 17 residues. V was pared by 4 bases and J by 7 bases, with 12 bases of the junction left unmatched. CDR3 nucleotide sequence: TGTGCCAGCAGCGATCTACTAGCGGGAGACGCTATCGGGGAGCTGTTTTTT. As protein: CASSDLLAGDAIGELFF.

The chain links TRBV28 to TRBJ2-7; TRBD2 matches 7 bases. This CDR3 spans 15 amino acids. CDR1 MDHEN and CDR2 SYDVKM come from the germline V gene. Germline trimming cut 2 bases from V and 5 bases from J; bases unmatched to any gene: 9. CDR3 nucleotides: TGTGCCAGCAGTTTAGGGTCGGCGGGAGTCCACGAGCAGTACTTC. Encoded protein: CASSLGSAGVHEQYF.

The V gene is TRBV28, the J gene TRBJ2-7, with 7 bases that match TRBD2. The trim removed 4 bases at V and 0 bases at J, leaving 9 bases unmatched. This CDR3 region has 16 residues. Germline-derived CDR1 and CDR2 are MDHEN and SYDVKM. This chain's CDR3 is CASSSPASGSSYEQYF. The CDR3 nucleotides read TGTGCCAGCAGTTCCCCCGCTAGCGGTAGCTCCTACGAGCAGTACTTC.

This chain joins TRBV7-9 and TRBJ1-4; D uncertain. Trimming removed 7 bases at V and 3 bases at J, with 9 bases between. This CDR3 region has 13 residues. Germline V lookup: CDR1 SEHNR, CDR2 FQNEAQ (reference sequence). CDR3 residues: CASNTYSNEKLFF. The CDR3 bases are TGTGCCAGCAATACTTATTCTAATGAAAAACTGTTTTTT.

The chain combines TRBV11-3 with TRBJ1-1; D may be TRBD1 (6 bases). Deletions cut 4 bases from V and 11 bases from J, with 14 bases between. In germline, CDR1 is SGHNT, CDR2 YENEEA. The CDR3 is made up of 12 amino acids. The CDR3 loop reads CASSSSTGIAFF. As DNA, the CDR3 is TGTGCCAGCAGCTCGTCCACAGGGATCGCTTTCTTT.

This chain joins TRBV24-1 and TRBJ2-5, with 9 bases fitting TRBD1. In germline, CDR1 is KGHDR, CDR2 SFDVKD. The CDR3 is 15 amino acids. V lost 4 bases to trimming and J lost 5 bases; unmatched junction nucleotides: 7. The chain's CDR3 is CATSDVGQGLETQYF. DNA for the CDR3: TGTGCCACCAGTGACGTGGGACAGGGTTTGGAGACCCAGTACTTC.

This sequence joins TRBV13 and TRBJ2-7; 13 positions agree with TRBD2. CDR1 is PRHDT, CDR2 FYEKMQ, per germline (reference sequence). The CDR3 contains 15 residues. Unmatched junction bases numbered 3, after V lost 5 bases and J lost 2 bases. The CDR3 loop is CASSTGTSGAYEQYF. CDR3 bases: TGTGCCAGCAGCACCGGGACTAGCGGGGCCTACGAGCAGTACTTC.